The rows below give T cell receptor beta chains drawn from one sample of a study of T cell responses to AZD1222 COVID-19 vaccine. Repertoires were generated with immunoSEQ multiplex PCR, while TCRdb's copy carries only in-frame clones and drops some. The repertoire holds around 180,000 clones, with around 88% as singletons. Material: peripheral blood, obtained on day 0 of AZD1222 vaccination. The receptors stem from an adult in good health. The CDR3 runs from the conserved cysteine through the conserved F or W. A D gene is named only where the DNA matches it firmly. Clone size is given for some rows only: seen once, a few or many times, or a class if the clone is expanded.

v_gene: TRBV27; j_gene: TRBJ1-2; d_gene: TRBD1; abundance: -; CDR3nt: TGTGCCAGCAGTCCGACAGGGGCCCACTTCTATGGCTACACCTTC; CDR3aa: CASSPTGAHFYGYTF
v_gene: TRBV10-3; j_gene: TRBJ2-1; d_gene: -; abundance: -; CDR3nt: TGTGCCATCAGTGAAGCAGGGCGGGTCAATGAGCAGTTCTTC; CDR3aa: CAISEAGRVNEQFF
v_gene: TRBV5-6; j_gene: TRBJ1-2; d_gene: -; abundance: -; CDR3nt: TGTGCCAGTTTTTCGACAGCTAACTATGGCTACACCTTC; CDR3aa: CASFSTANYGYTF
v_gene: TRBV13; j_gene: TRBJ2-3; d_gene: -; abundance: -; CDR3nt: TGTGCCAGCAGCTTAGGTTCCGAGCATACGCAGTATTTT; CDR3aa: CASSLGSEHTQYF
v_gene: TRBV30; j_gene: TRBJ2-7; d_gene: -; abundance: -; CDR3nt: TGTGCCTGGAAAGGGAGGAGCCACGAGCAGTACTTC; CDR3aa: CAWKGRSHEQYF
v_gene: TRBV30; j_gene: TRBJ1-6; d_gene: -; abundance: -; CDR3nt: TGTGCCTGGAGAAGACGGGGTTCACCCCTCCACTTT; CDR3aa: CAWRRRGSPLHF
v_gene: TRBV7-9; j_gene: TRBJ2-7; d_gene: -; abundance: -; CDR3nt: TGTGCCAGCAGCTCCCTAATAGCGCTGACTAGTTTCGAGCAGTACTTC; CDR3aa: CASSSLIALTSFEQYF
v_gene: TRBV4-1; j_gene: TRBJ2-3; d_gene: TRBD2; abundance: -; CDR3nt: TGCGCCAGCAGCCAAGATCCGGGACTAGCGGGGGGGTCGTACACAGATACGCAGTATTTT; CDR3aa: CASSQDPGLAGGSYTDTQYF
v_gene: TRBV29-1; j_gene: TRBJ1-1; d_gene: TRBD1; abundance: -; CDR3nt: TGCAGCGTTGAAGATCAGGGGGCAAGGACTGAAGCTTTCTTT; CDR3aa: CSVEDQGARTEAFF
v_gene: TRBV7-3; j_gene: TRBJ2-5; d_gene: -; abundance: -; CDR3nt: TGTGCCAGCAGCTTATTTCCAGGGGGGGAGACCCAGTACTTC; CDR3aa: CASSLFPGGETQYF
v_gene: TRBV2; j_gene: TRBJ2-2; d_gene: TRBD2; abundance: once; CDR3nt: TGTGCCAGCAGTGACCTAGCGGGGGGTACCTCCACCGGGGAGCTGTTTTTT; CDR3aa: CASSDLAGGTSTGELFF
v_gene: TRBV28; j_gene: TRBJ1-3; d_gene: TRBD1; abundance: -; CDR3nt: TGTGCCAGCAGCCAGGACAGGGGACTCTCTGGAAACACCATATATTTT; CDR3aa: CASSQDRGLSGNTIYF
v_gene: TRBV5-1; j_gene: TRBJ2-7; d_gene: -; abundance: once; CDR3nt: TGCGCCAGCAGCCGCGAAGGCTACGAGCAGTACTTC; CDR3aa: CASSREGYEQYF
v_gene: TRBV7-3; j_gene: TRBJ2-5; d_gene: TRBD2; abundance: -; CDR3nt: TGTGCCAGCAGCTCCGGCAGACTAGCCCAGACCCAGTACTTC; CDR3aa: CASSSGRLAQTQYF
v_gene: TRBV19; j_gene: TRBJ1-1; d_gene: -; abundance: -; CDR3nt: TGTGCCAGTAGTATGATCAGAGGCGCTGAAGCTTTCTTT; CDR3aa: CASSMIRGAEAFF
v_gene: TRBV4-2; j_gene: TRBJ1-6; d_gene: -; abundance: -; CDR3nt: TGTGCCAGCAGCCAGAAACCCAACAGGTTAGAAACCTATAATTCACCCCTCCACTTT; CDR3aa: CASSQKPNRLETYNSPLHF
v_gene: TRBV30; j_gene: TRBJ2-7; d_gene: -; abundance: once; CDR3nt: TGTGCCTGGAGTCAGGGACCTACCTACGAGCAGTACTTC; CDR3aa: CAWSQGPTYEQYF
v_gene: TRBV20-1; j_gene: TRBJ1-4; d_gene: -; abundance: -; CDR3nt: TGCAGTGCCACATCGAGGGAAAAACTGTTTTTT; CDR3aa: CSATSREKLFF
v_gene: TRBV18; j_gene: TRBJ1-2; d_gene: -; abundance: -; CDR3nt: TGTGCCAGCTCACCTCTAAGGGGAACCCCGGCCTATGGCTACACCTTC; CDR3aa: CASSPLRGTPAYGYTF
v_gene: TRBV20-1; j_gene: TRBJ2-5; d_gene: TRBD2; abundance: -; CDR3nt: TGCAGTGCTAGTCCGGGAGGGATCCCCCAAGAGACCCAGTACTTC; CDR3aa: CSASPGGIPQETQYF
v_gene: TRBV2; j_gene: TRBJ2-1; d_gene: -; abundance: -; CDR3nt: TGTGCCAGCAGTAAAGAACAAGCTTACAATGAGCAGTTCTTC; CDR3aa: CASSKEQAYNEQFF
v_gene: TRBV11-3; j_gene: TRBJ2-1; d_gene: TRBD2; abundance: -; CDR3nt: TGTGCCAGCAGCCTCCGGGGGGGCCCCTATGAGCAGTTCTTC; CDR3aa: CASSLRGGPYEQFF
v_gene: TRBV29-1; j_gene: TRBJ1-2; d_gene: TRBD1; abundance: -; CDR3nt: TGCAGCGTTGACACCCAGCCGGGACAGGGGGCGCATGGCTACACCTTC; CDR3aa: CSVDTQPGQGAHGYTF
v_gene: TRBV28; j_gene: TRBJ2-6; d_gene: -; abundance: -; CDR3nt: TGTGCCAGCAGTTCCTCTGGGGCCAACGTCCTGACTTTC; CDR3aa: CASSSSGANVLTF
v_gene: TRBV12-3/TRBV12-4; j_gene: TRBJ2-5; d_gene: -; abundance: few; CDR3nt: TGTGCCAGCAGTTTGCGGGAGACCCAGTACTTC; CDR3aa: CASSLRETQYF
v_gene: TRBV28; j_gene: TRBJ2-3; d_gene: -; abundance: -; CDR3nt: TGTGCCAGCAGTTTCTGGCAGGGTGACACAGATACGCAGTATTTT; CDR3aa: CASSFWQGDTDTQYF
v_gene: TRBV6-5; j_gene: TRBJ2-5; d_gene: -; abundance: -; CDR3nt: TGTGCCAGCAGTTCCCAAAGACTACTAGAGACCCAGTACTTC; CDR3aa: CASSSQRLLETQYF
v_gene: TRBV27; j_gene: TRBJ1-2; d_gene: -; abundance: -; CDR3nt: TGTGCCAGCAGTTTATCGGTCAGGGGAGGCCTTAACTATGGCTACACCTTC; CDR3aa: CASSLSVRGGLNYGYTF
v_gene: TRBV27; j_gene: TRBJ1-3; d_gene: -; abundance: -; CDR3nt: TGTGCCAGCAGTTTATCAGGGGCTTCTGGAAACACCATATATTTT; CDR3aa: CASSLSGASGNTIYF
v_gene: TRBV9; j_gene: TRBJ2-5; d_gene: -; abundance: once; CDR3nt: TGTGCCAGCAGCGTAGAGCTGGGCGGGACCCAGTACTTC; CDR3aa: CASSVELGGTQYF
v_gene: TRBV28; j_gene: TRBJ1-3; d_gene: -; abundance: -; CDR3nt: TGTGCCAGCGTCGACCGGAGACAGCTAACTGGAAACACCATATATTTT; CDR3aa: CASVDRRQLTGNTIYF
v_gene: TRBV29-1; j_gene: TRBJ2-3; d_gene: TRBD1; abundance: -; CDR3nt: TGCAGCGTTGACTTTCGCAGGGGGCCGGTGGATACGCAGTATTTT; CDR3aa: CSVDFRRGPVDTQYF
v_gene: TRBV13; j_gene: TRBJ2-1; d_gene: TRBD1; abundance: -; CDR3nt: TGTGCCAGCAGCCCCGTCAGGGGGACCGAAGGGAGCCTGCATGAGCAGTTCTTC; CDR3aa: CASSPVRGTEGSLHEQFF
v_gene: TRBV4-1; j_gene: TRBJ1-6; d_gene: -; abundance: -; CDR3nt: TGCGCCAGCAGCAGGGGGGTTTTGGACTCCTATAATTCACCCCTCCACTTT; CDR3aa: CASSRGVLDSYNSPLHF
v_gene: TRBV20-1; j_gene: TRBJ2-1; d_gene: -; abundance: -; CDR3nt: TGCAGTGCTAGAGACAGCTATGAGCAGTTCTTC; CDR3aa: CSARDSYEQFF
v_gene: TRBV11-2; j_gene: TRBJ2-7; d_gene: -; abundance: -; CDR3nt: TGTGCCAGCAGAATCGGACAGAGCCACAGCGAGCAGTACTTC; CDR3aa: CASRIGQSHSEQYF
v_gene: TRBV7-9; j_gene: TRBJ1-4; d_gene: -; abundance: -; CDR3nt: TGTGCCAGCAGCGGGAGGCCGGACCCAACTAATGAAAAACTGTTTTTT; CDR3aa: CASSGRPDPTNEKLFF
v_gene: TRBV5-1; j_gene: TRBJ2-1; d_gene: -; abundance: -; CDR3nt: TGCGCCAGCACAAGGGTAGGCTACAATGAGCAGTTCTTC; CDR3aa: CASTRVGYNEQFF
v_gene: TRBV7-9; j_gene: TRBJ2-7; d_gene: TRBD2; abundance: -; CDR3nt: TGTGCCAGCAGCCCCCGGAGCGGGGGCCCATCGGGCGAGCAGTACTTC; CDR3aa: CASSPRSGGPSGEQYF
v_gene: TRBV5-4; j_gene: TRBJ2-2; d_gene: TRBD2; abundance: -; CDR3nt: TGTGCCAGCAGCTTCATCGGGGGGGTCGGCACCGGGGAGCTGTTTTTT; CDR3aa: CASSFIGGVGTGELFF
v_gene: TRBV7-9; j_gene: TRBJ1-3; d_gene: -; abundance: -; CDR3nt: TGTGCCAGCAGCTGGGAGGGTAGCTCTGGAAACACCATATATTTT; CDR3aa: CASSWEGSSGNTIYF
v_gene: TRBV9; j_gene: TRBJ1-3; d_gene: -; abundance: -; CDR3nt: TGTGCCAGCAGCGCCGGACAGCCTGGAAACACCATATATTTT; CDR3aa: CASSAGQPGNTIYF
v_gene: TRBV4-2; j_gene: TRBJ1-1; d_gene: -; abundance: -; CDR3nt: TGTGCCAGCGGACATGGAGACACTGAAGCTTTCTTT; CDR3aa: CASGHGDTEAFF
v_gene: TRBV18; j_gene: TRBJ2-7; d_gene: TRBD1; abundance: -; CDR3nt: TGTGCCAGCTCACCCGAGACCGGGACAGTATACGAGCAGTACTTC; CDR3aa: CASSPETGTVYEQYF
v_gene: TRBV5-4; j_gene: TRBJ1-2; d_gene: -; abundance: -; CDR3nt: TGTGCCAGCAGCTCGCCCGCGGGGGAGGATGGCTACACCTTC; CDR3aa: CASSSPAGEDGYTF
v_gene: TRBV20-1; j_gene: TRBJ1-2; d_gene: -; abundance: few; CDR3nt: TGCAGTGCTGGGGGTAACTATGGCTACACCTTC; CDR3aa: CSAGGNYGYTF
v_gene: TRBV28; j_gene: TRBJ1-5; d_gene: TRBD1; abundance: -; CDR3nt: TGTGCCAGCAGGAAGGGCAGGGGGCGACTAAATAGCAATCAGCCCCAGCATTTT; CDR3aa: CASRKGRGRLNSNQPQHF
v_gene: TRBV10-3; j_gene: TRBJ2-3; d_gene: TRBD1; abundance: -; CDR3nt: TGTGCCATCAGGGGGACAGAGAGCACAGATACGCAGTATTTT; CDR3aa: CAIRGTESTDTQYF
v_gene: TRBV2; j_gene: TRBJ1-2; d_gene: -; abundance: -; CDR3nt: TGTGCCAGCATCCCAGAGGACGTCTATGGCTACACCTTC; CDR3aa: CASIPEDVYGYTF
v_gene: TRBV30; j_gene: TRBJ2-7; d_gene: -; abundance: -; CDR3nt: TGTGCCTGGAGTGTAATCTTCGGGGGACTCTACGAGCAGTACTTC; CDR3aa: CAWSVIFGGLYEQYF
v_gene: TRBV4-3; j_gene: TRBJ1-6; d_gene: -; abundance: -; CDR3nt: TGCGCCAGCAGCCAAGATCCCGGGAGGTCACCCCTCCACTTT; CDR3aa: CASSQDPGRSPLHF